These 21 T cell receptor beta chains originate from one sample sequenced in a study of regulatory and conventional T cells in RAG deficiency. TCRdb's copy holds only in-frame clones and misses some; the assay was immunoSEQ multiplex PCR. The table has tens of thousands of clones, 90% to 95% seen once. Genomic DNA came from blood regulatory T cells gated CD4+ CD25-high CD127-low. The same sample was also used in a study of regulatory T cells. That work states: The primer mix had 52 TRBV and 13 TRBJ primers.

Sequenced material: Tregs sorted from blood. Receptors originate from a human donor in good health.

The chain recombines TRBV5-6 with TRBJ1-6; no clear D gene. The V and J ends lost 4 bases and 7 bases respectively, with 24 bases between them. The length of the CDR3 is 18 residues. The germline CDR1 and CDR2 sequences are SGHDT and YYEEEE. CDR3 amino acids: CASSPLNLGALGNSPLHF. The CDR3 DNA follows: TGTGCCAGCAGCCCATTAAACTTAGGAGCACTGGGGAATTCACCCCTCCACTTT.

This clone came up once. The chain employs TRBV18 and TRBJ1-1; D gene ambiguous. V was trimmed by 6 bases and J by 0 bases, leaving 11 bases between them. This CDR3 has 14 amino acids. CDR1 KGHSH and CDR2 LQKENI come from the germline V gene. The CDR3: CASSLLEVNTEAFF. DNA of the CDR3: TGTGCCAGCTCCCTCCTAGAGGTGAACACTGAAGCTTTCTTT.

The J gene is TRBJ2-1, the V gene TRBV29-1; D is perhaps TRBD1 (5 bases). The CDR3 is 11 amino acids. CDR1 and CDR2 (germline): SQVTM, ANQGSEA. Trimming cost V 5 bases and J 6 bases, with 8 bases left between them. As DNA, the CDR3 is TGCAGCGTTCAGGGTGTCAATGAGCAGTTCTTC. Its protein is CSVQGVNEQFF.

CDR3 in DNA: TGTGCCTGGACATGGCACAGGGGTACGGCTTTCTTT. It specifies CAWTWHRGTAFF. The chain has TRBV30 and TRBJ1-1; 7 bases fit TRBD1. The CDR3 has 12 residues. Germline values: CDR1 GTSNPN, CDR2 SVGIG (reference sequence). J gave up 11 bases and V 4 bases, and 10 bases lay outside the gene matches.

The CDR3 nucleotides read TGCGCCAGCAGCTCGGGACAGATGACAACTAATGAAAAACTGTTTTTT. Residues: CASSSGQMTTNEKLFF. The rearrangement uses TRBV5-1 and TRBJ1-4, with 7 bases lining up with TRBD1. CDR1 and CDR2 from the germline V gene are SGHRS and YFSETQ. V was pared by 3 bases and J by 0 bases, with 5 bases of the junction left unmatched. The CDR3 covers 16 residues.

The rearrangement uses TRBV6-1 and TRBJ1-2; 10 nucleotides line up with TRBD1. CDR1 is MNHNS and CDR2 is SASEGT in the germline V gene. The CDR3 covers 16 residues. J was trimmed by 4 bases and V by 4 bases; bases with no gene match: 9. The CDR3 DNA reads as TGTGCCAGCAGTGGGCCCGGGACAGGGGACTTCTATGGCTACACCTTC. It translates to CASSGPGTGDFYGYTF.

V gene TRBV4-1 combines with J gene TRBJ1-4, with D perhaps matching TRBD1 (6 bases). The CDR3 extends over 15 amino acids. The ends were cut back, 5 bases at V and 3 bases at J, with 13 bases in the middle. Looked up from germline, CDR1 is MGHRA and CDR2 is YSYEKL. This CDR3 reads CASSTQGIANEKLFF. CDR3 DNA: TGCGCCAGCAGCACACAGGGCATCGCTAATGAAAAACTGTTTTTT.

This chain links TRBV27 with TRBJ1-1, with a tentative D call TRBD1 (6 bases). V gave up 7 bases and J gave up 1 base, with 10 bases separating them. Germline CDR1 reads MNHEY; CDR2 reads SMNVEV (reference sequence). This CDR3 comprises 13 residues. As DNA, the CDR3 is TGTGCCAGCACCCGGACAGCGAACACTGAAGCTTTCTTT. As protein: CASTRTANTEAFF.

This clone has more than one count but fewer than ten. The rearrangement links TRBV18 to TRBJ2-1; no reliable D call. Trimming removed 3 bases from V and 9 bases from J, with 12 bases in between. The CDR3 runs 13 residues. Germline V CDR1 and CDR2: KGHSH, LQKENI. This CDR3 reads CASSPALEAEQFF. DNA for the CDR3: TGTGCCAGCTCACCTGCTCTTGAAGCTGAGCAGTTCTTC. Supplemented by reference TRBV18 and TRBJ2-1, the full variable domain reads NAGVMQNPRHLVRRRGQEARLRCSPMKGHSHVYWYRQLPEEGLKFMVYLQKENIIDESGMPKERFSAEFPKEGPSILRIQQVVRGDSAAYFCASSPALEAEQFFGPGTRLTVL.

The V and J genes are TRBV4-1 and TRBJ2-7; TRBD1 is a possible D gene (6 bases). Trimming cost V 2 bases and J 0 bases, with 17 bases left between them. Germline values: CDR1 MGHRA, CDR2 YSYEKL. This CDR3 spans 17 amino acids. The CDR3: CASSQSPRQVYSYEQYF. The CDR3 region has the DNA TGCGCCAGCAGCCAATCCCCCCGACAGGTGTACTCCTACGAGCAGTACTTC.

The chain combines TRBV7-3 with TRBJ1-1, with D unclear. V lost 2 bases and J 4 bases, leaving 8 bases between the germline ends. Per the germline V gene, CDR1 is SGHTA and CDR2 is FQGTGA. This CDR3 is built from 13 residues. CDR3 nucleotide sequence: TGTGCCAGCAGCTTACGGGAGGCCACTGAAGCTTTCTTT. This encodes CASSLREATEAFF.

The chain recombines TRBV19 with TRBJ1-2; D may be TRBD1 (5 bases). Trimming took off 2 bases at V and 0 bases at J, with 10 bases between the two ends. The germline CDR1 and CDR2 sequences are LNHDA and SQIVND (reference sequence). CDR3 length equals 15 residues. In nucleotides, the CDR3 is TGTGCCAGTAGTATAATGGCAGGGTCTAACTATGGCTACACCTTC. This encodes CASSIMAGSNYGYTF.

The chain carries TRBV6-6 and TRBJ1-5, with a tentative D call TRBD1 (6 bases). The CDR3 covers 14 residues. Germline loops: CDR1 MNHNY, CDR2 SVGAGI (reference sequence). Between the trimmed V and J ends, which lost 6 bases and 4 bases, there was a span of 13 bases. The CDR3 sequence: CASSLRGQNQPQHF. The CDR3 DNA is TGTGCCAGCAGCCTAAGAGGACAGAATCAGCCCCAGCATTTT.

The CDR3 sequence: CASSMGQGARQPQHF. The CDR3 DNA follows: TGTGCCAGTAGTATGGGACAGGGGGCACGGCAGCCCCAGCATTTT. The gene calls are TRBV19 and TRBJ1-5; 12 positions match TRBD1. This CDR3 comprises 15 residues. The ends lost 3 bases at V and 7 bases at J; junction bases unmatched: 4. Germline CDR1 reads LNHDA; CDR2 reads SQIVND (reference sequence).

Note on this clone: The same CDR3 can be traced to other DNA sequences in this sample. The chain uses TRBV6-5 and TRBJ2-6, with 8 bases matching TRBD2. The germline V gene encodes CDR1 MNHEY and CDR2 SVGAGI. The CDR3 runs to 15 residues. Trimming removed 5 bases from V and 2 bases from J; junction bases left unmatched: 2. The CDR3 protein is CASSRGLAGANVLTF. Here the CDR3 DNA reads TGTGCCAGCAGTCGGGGACTAGCTGGGGCCAACGTCCTGACTTTC.

The V gene is TRBV7-9, the J gene TRBJ2-5; 7 bases fit TRBD1. CDR1 is SEHNR and CDR2 is FQNEAQ in the germline V gene (reference sequence). The CDR3 covers 17 residues. Unmatched junction bases numbered 10, after V lost 1 base and J lost 2 bases. DNA of the CDR3: TGTGCCAGCAGCTTAGATCGGACAGGATTTTTTCAAGAGACCCAGTACTTC. This gives the protein CASSLDRTGFFQETQYF.

DNA of the CDR3: TGTGCCAGCACCCTGGGGGACAGCCATGGCTACACCTTC. Protein sequence: CASTLGDSHGYTF. The V and J genes are TRBV6-1 and TRBJ1-2; 7 bases line up with TRBD1. Germline V gene lookup returns CDR1 MNHNS and CDR2 SASEGT. This CDR3 is 13 amino acids long. V was clipped by 7 bases and J by 6 bases; unmatched bases: 8.

The chain carries TRBV4-2 and TRBJ1-4; the D gene is possibly TRBD1 (6 bases). V lost 9 bases and J 8 bases, leaving 25 bases between the germline ends. The CDR3 totals 16 residues. Germline V gene sequence: CDR1 LGHNA, CDR2 YNFKEQ. In DNA form, the CDR3 reads TGTGCCAGTAACATATTAATTGGACAGAGCCGAGAAAAACTGTTTTTT. Its translation is CASNILIGQSREKLFF.

The J gene is TRBJ2-7, the V gene TRBV27; TRBD2 matches 12 bases. This CDR3 has 18 amino acids. V dropped 4 bases and J dropped 0; count of bases not matched to a gene: 10. Germline loops: CDR1 MNHEY, CDR2 SMNVEV (reference sequence). CDR3 in DNA: TGTGCCAGCAGTTCCAATACCCGGACTAGCGGGGACTCCTACGAGCAGTACTTC. This codes for CASSSNTRTSGDSYEQYF.

The chain employs TRBV5-5 and TRBJ2-2, with D perhaps given as TRBD1 or TRBD2 (5 bases each). V dropped 1 base and J dropped 4 bases, with 17 bases sitting between them. CDR3 length: 17 residues. The germline CDR1 and CDR2 sequences are SGHKS and YYEKEE (reference sequence). DNA for the CDR3: TGTGCCAGCAGCTTGCCCGTGAGGGGCCGGGGCACCGGGGAGCTGTTTTTT. Translated, it gives CASSLPVRGRGTGELFF.

This clone has only one observation. The chain links TRBV5-4 to TRBJ2-3; no firm D call. Per germline, CDR1 SGHNT and CDR2 YYREEE (reference sequence). The length of the CDR3 is 15 residues. Trimming shortened V by 0 bases and J by 0 bases, and 8 bases separated the two germline ends. The CDR3 DNA follows: TGTGCCAGCAGCTTGGCTCAGGCTAGCACAGATACGCAGTATTTT. Amino acids: CASSLAQASTDTQYF.